This is a list of T cell receptor beta chains from one sample in a study of T cells after yellow fever vaccination. TCRdb re-analysed the 5' RACE reads in MiXCR, keeping a single row per CDR3 protein. The table records 150,000 or so distinct CDR3 sequences, about a tenth of them present only once. Sequences were derived from CD8+ T cells sorted from PBMCs, sampled 45 days after the yellow fever booster vaccination. These receptors were taken from a man aged 18-30 years who received the YFV17D yellow fever vaccine. The CDR3 runs from the conserved cysteine through the conserved F or W. A D gene is named only where the DNA matches it firmly. Only some rows state a clone size, as once, few, many or a class for expanded clones.

CDR3	DNA	size	D	V	J
CASSLVPSENTEAFF	TGTGCCAGCAGCTTAGTTCCATCGGAGAACACTGAAGCTTTCTTT	.	.	TRBV7-9	TRBJ1-1
CASSLGSTYFTGELFF	TGTGCCAGCAGCTTGGGGTCTACATATTTCACCGGGGAGCTGTTTTTT	.	.	TRBV5-4	TRBJ2-2
CASSLEGLAGGFESSYNEQFF	TGCGCCAGCAGCTTGGAGGGACTAGCGGGGGGGTTCGAAAGCTCCTACAATGAGCAGTTCTTC	many	TRBD2	TRBV5-1	TRBJ2-1
CASSARPVNTEAFF	TGTGCCAGCAGTGCAAGACCGGTAAACACTGAAGCTTTCTTT	few	.	TRBV6-1	TRBJ1-1
CASSYGWEQFF	TGTGCCAGCAGTTACGGTTGGGAGCAGTTCTTC	.	.	TRBV6-5	TRBJ2-1
CASSLWGVNTEAFF	TGTGCCAGCAGTTTATGGGGGGTGAACACTGAAGCTTTCTTT	few	.	TRBV27	TRBJ1-1
CASSWAGNTEAFF	TGTGCCAGCAGTTGGGCGGGGAACACTGAAGCTTTCTTT	few	.	TRBV6-5	TRBJ1-1
CASSPWADTQYF	TGTGCCAGCAGCCCATGGGCAGATACGCAGTATTTT	few	.	TRBV9	TRBJ2-3
CASSLLGPGANVLTF	TGTGCCAGCAGCCTCCTTGGACCAGGGGCCAACGTCCTGACTTTC	.	.	TRBV14	TRBJ2-6
CASSLNPSVTQYF	TGTGCCAGCAGTCTAAACCCTAGCGTTACGCAGTATTTT	few	.	TRBV12-3/TRBV12-4	TRBJ2-3
CASSRRTGRAGELFF	TGTGCCAGCAGTCGCCGGACAGGGAGGGCCGGGGAGCTGTTTTTT	.	.	TRBV6-5	TRBJ2-2
CSVLQGDGYTF	TGCAGCGTACTCCAGGGGGATGGCTACACCTTC	many	TRBD1	TRBV29-1	TRBJ1-2
CASSQDTGSTDTQYF	TGCGCCAGCAGCCAAGACACGGGGAGCACAGATACGCAGTATTTT	few	.	TRBV4-1	TRBJ2-3
CASSQESPYGTDTQYF	TGCGCCAGCAGCCAAGAATCCCCTTACGGCACAGATACGCAGTATTTT	few	.	TRBV4-3	TRBJ2-3
CASSAPTMGTDEKLFF	TGTGCCAGCAGCGCCCCCACCATGGGAACAGATGAAAAACTGTTTTTT	.	.	TRBV9	TRBJ1-4
CASSSLPFQDTQYF	TGTGCCAGCAGTTCCTTACCTTTCCAAGATACGCAGTATTTT	few	.	TRBV6-5	TRBJ2-3
CASSARRAGGTDTQYF	TGTGCCAGCAGTGCCCGGCGAGCGGGGGGCACAGATACGCAGTATTTT	.	TRBD2	TRBV2	TRBJ2-3
CATSRSTRTSGYNEQFF	TGTGCCACCAGCAGATCAACTCGGACTAGCGGGTACAATGAGCAGTTCTTC	.	TRBD2	TRBV15	TRBJ2-1
CASSRETGRGYEQYF	TGTGCCAGCAGCCGGGAGACGGGCAGGGGTTACGAGCAGTACTTC	.	.	TRBV12-3/TRBV12-4	TRBJ2-7
CASSQGHEQYF	TGTGCCAGCAGTCAGGGCCACGAGCAGTACTTC	many	.	TRBV7-2	TRBJ2-7
CSARGGGAQETQYF	TGCAGTGCTAGAGGTGGGGGGGCACAAGAGACCCAGTACTTC	many	.	TRBV20-1	TRBJ2-5
CASSLSLEGNYGYTF	TGTGCCAGCAGTTTATCCTTAGAGGGGAACTATGGCTACACCTTC	.	.	TRBV28	TRBJ1-2
CASSLQGINQPQHF	TGTGCCAGCAGTTTGCAGGGGATCAATCAGCCCCAGCATTTT	.	.	TRBV12-3/TRBV12-4	TRBJ1-5
CASSLWTAEQYF	TGTGCCAGCAGTTTATGGACTGCCGAGCAGTACTTC	.	.	TRBV12-3/TRBV12-4	TRBJ2-7
CASSPGIGYNEQFF	TGTGCCAGCAGCCCCGGCATCGGATACAATGAGCAGTTCTTC	.	.	TRBV7-3	TRBJ2-1
CSARDRVLHYGYTF	TGCAGTGCTAGAGACCGAGTCCTGCACTATGGCTACACCTTC	.	.	TRBV20-1	TRBJ1-2
CASSPLQGWAYNEQFF	TGTGCCAGCAGCCCCCTACAGGGTTGGGCCTACAATGAGCAGTTCTTC	.	.	TRBV5-6	TRBJ2-1
CASSLARTSFRYQPQHF	TGTGCCAGCAGTTTAGCGCGAACATCATTTCGCTATCAGCCCCAGCATTTT	few	.	TRBV12-3/TRBV12-4	TRBJ1-5
CATSDSGPASTGELFF	TGTGCCACCAGCGATTCTGGCCCAGCTTCCACCGGGGAGCTGTTTTTT	.	.	TRBV15	TRBJ2-2
CASSVDSAESQETQYF	TGTGCCAGCAGCGTTGACTCGGCTGAAAGTCAAGAGACCCAGTACTTC	few	.	TRBV9	TRBJ2-5
CASSPQGDSEQFF	TGTGCCAGCAGCCCCCAGGGGGATTCCGAGCAGTTCTTC	.	TRBD1	TRBV7-3	TRBJ2-1
CASRHSRTGTNTEAFF	TGTGCCAGCAGACACTCACGGACAGGGACCAACACTGAAGCTTTCTTT	.	TRBD1	TRBV6-5	TRBJ1-1
CSVGGDYGYTF	TGCAGCGTTGGGGGGGACTATGGCTACACCTTC	.	.	TRBV29-1	TRBJ1-2
CATLRGYNEQFF	TGTGCCACCTTAAGGGGTTACAATGAGCAGTTCTTC	.	.	TRBV6-2/TRBV6-3	TRBJ2-1
CASSLTVTGELFF	TGTGCCAGCAGCTTAACGGTCACCGGGGAGCTGTTTTTT	.	.	TRBV5-5	TRBJ2-2
CASSQAGDWNTEAFF	TGCGCCAGCAGCCAGGCAGGGGATTGGAACACTGAAGCTTTCTTT	.	.	TRBV4-1	TRBJ1-1
CASTDGTGDYNEQFF	TGTGCCAGCACGGACGGGACAGGGGATTACAATGAGCAGTTCTTC	many	TRBD1	TRBV12-3/TRBV12-4	TRBJ2-1
CSVEDRPSAGGSQETQYF	TGCAGCGTTGAAGATCGTCCGTCCGCGGGGGGGAGCCAAGAGACCCAGTACTTC	.	TRBD2	TRBV29-1	TRBJ2-5
CASSRGPEGMSYNEQFF	TGTGCCAGCAGCCGCGGGCCGGAGGGAATGTCCTACAATGAGCAGTTCTTC	many	.	TRBV14	TRBJ2-1
CASRPVGGSSYEQYF	TGTGCCAGCAGACCAGTGGGGGGAAGCTCCTACGAGCAGTACTTC	.	.	TRBV7-2	TRBJ2-7
CASSLYDSRQNTEAFF	TGTGCCAGCAGTTTGTATGACAGCAGACAGAACACTGAAGCTTTCTTT	few	.	TRBV27	TRBJ1-1
CASSSYYKGVEQFF	TGTGCCAGCAGTTCCTACTACAAGGGGGTCGAGCAGTTCTTC	few	.	TRBV27	TRBJ2-1
CATSESGVNTGELFF	TGTGCCACCAGTGAATCCGGGGTGAACACCGGGGAGCTGTTTTTT	.	.	TRBV24-1	TRBJ2-2
CASSYSFLGNVLTF	TGTGCCAGCAGTTACTCGTTCCTAGGCAACGTCCTGACTTTC	.	.	TRBV6-5	TRBJ2-6
CASSLYPSAKSEQYF	TGTGCCAGCAGCTTGTACCCATCCGCGAAGTCCGAGCAGTACTTC	.	.	TRBV7-3	TRBJ2-7
CASSPGPNGTDTQYF	TGTGCCAGCAGCCCGGGGCCAAACGGCACAGATACGCAGTATTTT	.	.	TRBV7-3	TRBJ2-3
CATSDGGRSNTDTQYF	TGTGCCACCAGTGATGGGGGACGGTCGAACACAGATACGCAGTATTTT	few	.	TRBV24-1	TRBJ2-3
CASSQVGSGGLRLNEQFF	TGTGCCAGCAGCCAAGTAGGTAGCGGGGGACTCCGCCTCAATGAGCAGTTCTTC	few	TRBD2	TRBV3-1	TRBJ2-1
CASSNPGGTGPDTQYF	TGCGCCAGCAGCAACCCCGGGGGGACGGGGCCAGATACGCAGTATTTT	.	TRBD2	TRBV4-1	TRBJ2-3
CASSQDRSVYNEQFF	TGCGCCAGCAGCCAAGATCGCTCGGTCTACAATGAGCAGTTCTTC	few	.	TRBV4-1	TRBJ2-1
CASSLMLTGELFF	TGCGCCAGCAGCTTGATGCTCACCGGGGAGCTGTTTTTT	few	.	TRBV5-1	TRBJ2-2
CSVEVGYNYGYTF	TGCAGCGTTGAGGTGGGGTATAACTATGGCTACACCTTC	.	.	TRBV29-1	TRBJ1-2
CASSISGGEEETQYF	TGTGCCAGCAGCATTAGCGGGGGGGAGGAAGAGACCCAGTACTTC	.	TRBD2	TRBV7-2	TRBJ2-5
CASSLERTGEGTDTQYF	TGTGCCAGCAGCTTAGAACGGACAGGGGAGGGGACAGATACGCAGTATTTT	.	TRBD1	TRBV13	TRBJ2-3
CASSQGLEAFF	TGTGCCAGCAGCCAGGGGCTTGAAGCTTTCTTT	few	.	TRBV3-1	TRBJ1-1
CATSRVGDGGGDEQFF	TGTGCCACCAGCAGAGTTGGGGACGGGGGTGGGGATGAGCAGTTCTTC	.	.	TRBV15	TRBJ2-1
CASSGKTTDTQYF	TGTGCCAGCTCGGGTAAGACGACAGATACGCAGTATTTT	few	.	TRBV18	TRBJ2-3